This T cell receptor beta chain emerged from a study of shared clonotypes between healthy human individuals. Study summary: The donor group consisted of a couple of women and three men, aged 18 to 49. Each donor had three CD4 naive, three CD4 memory, two CD8 naive and one CD8 memory plate.

The CDR3 spans 18 residues. Germline-derived CDR1 and CDR2 are KGHSH and LQKENI. The V gene lost 4 bases and the J gene lost 0 bases, with 21 bases spanning the gap. The method was immunoSEQ multiplex PCR; TCRdb's version includes in-frame clones alone and lacks a portion of them. The sample contains approximately 2,200,000 clones, just over 90% of which appear only once. General study results and limits: The four-donor shared clonotypes exceeded non-shared clonotypes in generation probability, with non-shared ones scoring lower.

To note about this clone: Its specificity is unknown.

CD45RO negativity and positive selection for CCR7 defined naive CD8 cells, a population that excluded terminally differentiated effector memory CD45RA+ cells. The sample comprised naive CD8+ T cells from PBMCs. The origin of this receptor is a man aged 18-30 years in good health. Some clones in this sample may be carry-over from other donors' samples. This rearrangement joins TRBV18 to TRBJ1-2; a possible D gene is TRBD1 (5 bases). CDR3 coding DNA: TGTGCCAGCTCACGATTCGGACACCCTCGAACCGCTAACTATGGCTACACCTTC. This gives the protein CASSRFGHPRTANYGYTF.